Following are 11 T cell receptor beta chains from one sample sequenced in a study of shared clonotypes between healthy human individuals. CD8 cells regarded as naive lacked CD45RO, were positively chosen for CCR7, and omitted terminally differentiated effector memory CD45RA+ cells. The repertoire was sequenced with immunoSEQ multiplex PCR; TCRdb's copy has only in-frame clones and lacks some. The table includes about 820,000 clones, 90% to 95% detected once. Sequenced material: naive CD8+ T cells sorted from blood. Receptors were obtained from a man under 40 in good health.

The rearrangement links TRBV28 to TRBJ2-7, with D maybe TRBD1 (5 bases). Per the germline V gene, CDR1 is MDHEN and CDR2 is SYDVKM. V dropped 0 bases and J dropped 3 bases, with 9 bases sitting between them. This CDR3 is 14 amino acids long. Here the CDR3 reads CASSLWTAIYEQYF. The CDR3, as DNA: TGTGCCAGCAGTTTATGGACAGCCATCTACGAGCAGTACTTC.

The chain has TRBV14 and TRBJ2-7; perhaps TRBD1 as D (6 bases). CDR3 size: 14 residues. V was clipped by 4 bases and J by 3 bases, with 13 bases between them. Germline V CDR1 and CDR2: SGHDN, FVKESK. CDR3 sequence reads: CASSLRDNDYEQYF. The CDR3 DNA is TGTGCCAGCAGCCTCCGGGACAACGACTACGAGCAGTACTTC.

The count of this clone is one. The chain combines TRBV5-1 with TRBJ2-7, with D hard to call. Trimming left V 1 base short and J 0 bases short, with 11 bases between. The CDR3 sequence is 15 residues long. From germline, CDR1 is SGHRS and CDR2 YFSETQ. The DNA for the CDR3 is TGCGCCAGCAGCTTGATGGCGGAAAGCTCCTACGAGCAGTACTTC. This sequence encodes CASSLMAESSYEQYF.

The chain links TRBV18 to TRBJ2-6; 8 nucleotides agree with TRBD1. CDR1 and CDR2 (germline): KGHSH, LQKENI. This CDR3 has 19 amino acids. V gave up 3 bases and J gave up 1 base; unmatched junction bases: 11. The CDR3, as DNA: TGTGCCAGCTCACCGCGGTTTGGGCAGGGGGCTTCTGGGGCCAACGTCCTGACTTTC. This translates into CASSPRFGQGASGANVLTF. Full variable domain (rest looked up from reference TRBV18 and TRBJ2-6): NAGVMQNPRHLVRRRGQEARLRCSPMKGHSHVYWYRQLPEEGLKFMVYLQKENIIDESGMPKERFSAEFPKEGPSILRIQQVVRGDSAAYFCASSPRFGQGASGANVLTFGAGSRLTVL.

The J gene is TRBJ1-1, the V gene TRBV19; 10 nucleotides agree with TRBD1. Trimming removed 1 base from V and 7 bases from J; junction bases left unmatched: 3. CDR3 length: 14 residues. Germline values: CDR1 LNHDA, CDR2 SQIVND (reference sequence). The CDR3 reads CASSIAGTGDEAFF. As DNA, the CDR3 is TGTGCCAGTAGTATAGCCGGGACAGGGGATGAAGCTTTCTTT.

The CDR3 protein is CASSYQGGRNQPQHF. CDR3 DNA: TGTGCCAGCAGTTATCAGGGGGGCCGCAATCAGCCCCAGCATTTT. J is TRBJ1-5 and V is TRBV6-5; 7 bases line up with TRBD1. J was trimmed by 2 bases and V by 3 bases; bases with no gene match: 4. This CDR3 is 15 amino acids long. The V gene's germline CDR1 is MNHEY and CDR2 SVGAGI.

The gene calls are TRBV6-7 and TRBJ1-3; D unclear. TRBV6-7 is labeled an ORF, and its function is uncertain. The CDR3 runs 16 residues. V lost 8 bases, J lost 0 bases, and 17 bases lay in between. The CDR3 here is CASQSEGRDSGNTIYF. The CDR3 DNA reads TGTGCCAGCCAGTCAGAGGGCCGAGACTCTGGAAACACCATATATTTT.

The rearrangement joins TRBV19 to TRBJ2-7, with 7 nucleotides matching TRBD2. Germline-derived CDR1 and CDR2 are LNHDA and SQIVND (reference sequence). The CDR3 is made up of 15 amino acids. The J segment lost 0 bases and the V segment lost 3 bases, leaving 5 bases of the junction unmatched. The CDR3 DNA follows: TGTGCCAGTAGTATCGCTAGCGGTTACTCCTACGAGCAGTACTTC. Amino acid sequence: CASSIASGYSYEQYF.

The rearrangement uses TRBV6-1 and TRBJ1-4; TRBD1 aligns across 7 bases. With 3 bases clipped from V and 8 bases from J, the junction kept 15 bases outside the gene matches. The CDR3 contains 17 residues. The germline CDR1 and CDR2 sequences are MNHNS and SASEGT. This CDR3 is CASSDDLRQGLGEKLFF. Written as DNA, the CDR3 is TGTGCCAGCAGTGACGACCTGAGACAGGGTCTAGGAGAAAAACTGTTTTTT.

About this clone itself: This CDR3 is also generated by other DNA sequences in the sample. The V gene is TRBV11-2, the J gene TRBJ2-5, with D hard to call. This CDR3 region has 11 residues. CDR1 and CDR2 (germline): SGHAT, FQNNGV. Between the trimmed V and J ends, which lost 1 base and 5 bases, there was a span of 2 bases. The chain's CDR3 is CASSLVETQYF. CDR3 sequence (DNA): TGTGCCAGCAGCTTAGTGGAGACCCAGTACTTC.

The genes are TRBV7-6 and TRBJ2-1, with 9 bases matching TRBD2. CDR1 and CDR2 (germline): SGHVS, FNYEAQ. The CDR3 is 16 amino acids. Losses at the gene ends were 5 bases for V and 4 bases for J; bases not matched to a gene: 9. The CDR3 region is CASSPGSGRVYNEQFF. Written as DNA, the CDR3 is TGTGCCAGCAGCCCCGGTAGCGGGAGAGTTTACAATGAGCAGTTCTTC.